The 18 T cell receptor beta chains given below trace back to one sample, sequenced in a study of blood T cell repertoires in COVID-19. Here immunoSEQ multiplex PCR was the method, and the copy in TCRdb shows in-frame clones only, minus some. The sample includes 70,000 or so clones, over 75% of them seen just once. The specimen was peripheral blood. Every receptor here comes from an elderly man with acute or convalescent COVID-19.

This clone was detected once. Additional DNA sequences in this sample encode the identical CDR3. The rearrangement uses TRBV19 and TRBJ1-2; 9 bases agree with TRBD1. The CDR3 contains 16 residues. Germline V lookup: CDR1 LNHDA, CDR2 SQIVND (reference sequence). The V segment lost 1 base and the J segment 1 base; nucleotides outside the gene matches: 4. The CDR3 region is CASSIGPGQGNYGYTF. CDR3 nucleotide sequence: TGTGCCAGTAGTATAGGACCGGGACAGGGTAACTATGGCTACACCTTC.

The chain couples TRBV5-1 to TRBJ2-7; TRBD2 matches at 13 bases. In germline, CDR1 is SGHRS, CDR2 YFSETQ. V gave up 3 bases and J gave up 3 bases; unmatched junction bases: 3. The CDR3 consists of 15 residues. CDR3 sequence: CASSSGLAGLYEQYF. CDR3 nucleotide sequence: TGCGCCAGCAGCTCGGGACTAGCGGGACTCTACGAGCAGTACTTC.

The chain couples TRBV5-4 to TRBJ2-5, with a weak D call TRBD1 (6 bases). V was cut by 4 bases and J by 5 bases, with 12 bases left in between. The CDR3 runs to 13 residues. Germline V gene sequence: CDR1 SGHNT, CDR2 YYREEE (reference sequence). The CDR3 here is CASSPRGAETQYF. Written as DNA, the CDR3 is TGTGCCAGCAGCCCCAGGGGAGCGGAGACCCAGTACTTC.

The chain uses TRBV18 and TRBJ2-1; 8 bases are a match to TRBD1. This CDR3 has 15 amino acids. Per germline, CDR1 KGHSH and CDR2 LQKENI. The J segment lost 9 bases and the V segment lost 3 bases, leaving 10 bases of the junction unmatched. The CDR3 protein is CASSPPGQVVLEQFF. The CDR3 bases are TGTGCCAGCTCACCGCCGGGACAGGTAGTCCTTGAGCAGTTCTTC.

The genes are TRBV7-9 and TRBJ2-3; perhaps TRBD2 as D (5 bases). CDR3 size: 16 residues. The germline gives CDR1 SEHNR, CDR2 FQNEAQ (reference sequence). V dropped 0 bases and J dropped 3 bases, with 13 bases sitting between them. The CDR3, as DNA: TGTGCCAGCAGCTTAGCCCTAGCAGGAGGTACAGATACGCAGTATTTT. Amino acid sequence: CASSLALAGGTDTQYF.

CDR3 region: CASSLGTGYGYTF. CDR3 nucleotides: TGTGCCAGCAGCTTAGGGACAGGTTATGGCTACACCTTC. This rearrangement joins TRBV7-2 to TRBJ1-2; the match to TRBD1 covers 7 bases. The V gene end was trimmed by 1 base and the J gene end by 5 bases; junction bases not matched to a gene: 1. The CDR3 is 13 amino acids. CDR1 is SGHTA and CDR2 is FQGNSA in the germline V gene.

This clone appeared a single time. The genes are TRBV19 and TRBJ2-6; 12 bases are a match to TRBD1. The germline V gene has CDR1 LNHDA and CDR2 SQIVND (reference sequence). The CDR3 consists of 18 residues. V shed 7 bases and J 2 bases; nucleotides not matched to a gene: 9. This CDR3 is CASTFSWDRGPGANVLTF. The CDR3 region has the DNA TGTGCCAGTACCTTCTCTTGGGACAGGGGGCCTGGGGCCAACGTCCTGACTTTC.

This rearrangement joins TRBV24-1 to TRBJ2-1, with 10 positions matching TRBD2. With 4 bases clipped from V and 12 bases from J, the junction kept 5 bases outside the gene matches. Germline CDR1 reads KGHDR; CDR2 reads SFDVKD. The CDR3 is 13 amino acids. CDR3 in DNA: TGTGCCACCAGTGAACTAGCGGGATTTGGGCAGTTCTTC. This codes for CATSELAGFGQFF.

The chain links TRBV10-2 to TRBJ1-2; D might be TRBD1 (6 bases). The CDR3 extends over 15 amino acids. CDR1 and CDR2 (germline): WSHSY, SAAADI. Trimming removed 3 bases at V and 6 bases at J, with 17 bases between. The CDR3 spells CASSDLRTAGDGYTF. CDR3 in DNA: TGCGCCAGCAGTGACCTCAGGACCGCAGGGGATGGCTACACCTTC.

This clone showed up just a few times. This CDR3 reads CASSATGSTEAFF. The CDR3 DNA follows: TGTGCCAGTAGTGCTACAGGGTCCACTGAAGCTTTCTTT. The chain couples TRBV19 to TRBJ1-1; tentative D call: TRBD1 (6 bases). In germline, CDR1 is LNHDA, CDR2 SQIVND (reference sequence). This CDR3 has 13 residues. V was cut by 5 bases and J by 4 bases, with 11 bases left in between.

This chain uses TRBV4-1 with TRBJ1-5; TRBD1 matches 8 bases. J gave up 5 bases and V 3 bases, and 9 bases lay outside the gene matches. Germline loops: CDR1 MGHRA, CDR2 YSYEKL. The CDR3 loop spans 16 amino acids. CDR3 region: CASSHPAGGHDQPQHF. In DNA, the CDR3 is TGCGCCAGCAGCCATCCCGCAGGGGGCCATGATCAGCCCCAGCATTTT.

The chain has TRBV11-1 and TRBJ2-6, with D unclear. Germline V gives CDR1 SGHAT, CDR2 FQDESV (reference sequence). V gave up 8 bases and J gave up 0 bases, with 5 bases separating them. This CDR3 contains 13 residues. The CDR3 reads CASLLSGANVLTF. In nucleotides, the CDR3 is TGTGCCAGCCTCCTCTCTGGGGCCAACGTCCTGACTTTC.

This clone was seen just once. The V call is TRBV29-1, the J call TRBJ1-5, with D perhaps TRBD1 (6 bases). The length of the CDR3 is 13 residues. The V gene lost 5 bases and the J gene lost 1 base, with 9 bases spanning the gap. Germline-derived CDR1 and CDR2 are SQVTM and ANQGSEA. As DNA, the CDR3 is TGCAGCGTTTGGCAGGGGAGCAATCAGCCCCAGCATTTT. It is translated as CSVWQGSNQPQHF.

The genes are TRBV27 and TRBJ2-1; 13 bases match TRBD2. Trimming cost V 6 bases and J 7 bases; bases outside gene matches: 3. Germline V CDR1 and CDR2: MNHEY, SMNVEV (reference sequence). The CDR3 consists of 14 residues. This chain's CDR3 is CASRGTSGKNEQFF. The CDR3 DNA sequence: TGTGCCAGCAGGGGGACTAGCGGGAAGAATGAGCAGTTCTTC.

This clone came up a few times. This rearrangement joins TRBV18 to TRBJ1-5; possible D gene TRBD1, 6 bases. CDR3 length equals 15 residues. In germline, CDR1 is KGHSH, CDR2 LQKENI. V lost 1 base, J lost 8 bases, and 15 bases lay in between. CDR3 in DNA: TGTGCCAGCTCACCACAGCGAAGGGGACAAGAGCCCCAGCATTTT. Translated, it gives CASSPQRRGQEPQHF.

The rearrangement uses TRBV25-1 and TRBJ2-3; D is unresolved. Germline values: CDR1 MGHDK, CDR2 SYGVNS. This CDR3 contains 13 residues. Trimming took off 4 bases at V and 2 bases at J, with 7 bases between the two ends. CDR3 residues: CASSVQPTDTQYF. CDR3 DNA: TGTGCCAGCAGTGTACAGCCCACAGATACGCAGTATTTT. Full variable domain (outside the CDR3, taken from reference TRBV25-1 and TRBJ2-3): EADIYQTPRYLVIGTGKKITLECSQTMGHDKMYWYQQDPGMELHLIHYSYGVNSTEKGDLSSESTVSRIRTEHFPLTLESARPSHTSQYLCASSVQPTDTQYFGPGTRLTVL.

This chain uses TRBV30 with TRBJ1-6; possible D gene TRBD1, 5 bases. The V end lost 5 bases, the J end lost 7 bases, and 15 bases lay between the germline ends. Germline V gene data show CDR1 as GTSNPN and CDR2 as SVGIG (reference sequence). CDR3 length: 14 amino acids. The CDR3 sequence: CAWPEEGRNSPLHF. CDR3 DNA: TGTGCCTGGCCCGAGGAGGGGCGGAATTCACCCCTCCACTTT.

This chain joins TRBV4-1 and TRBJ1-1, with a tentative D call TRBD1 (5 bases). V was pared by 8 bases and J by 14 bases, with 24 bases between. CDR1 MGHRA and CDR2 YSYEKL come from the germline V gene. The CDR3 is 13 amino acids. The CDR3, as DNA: TGCGCCAGCCATGCGACGGGAGGGGCCTTAACGTTCTTT. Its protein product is CASHATGGALTFF.